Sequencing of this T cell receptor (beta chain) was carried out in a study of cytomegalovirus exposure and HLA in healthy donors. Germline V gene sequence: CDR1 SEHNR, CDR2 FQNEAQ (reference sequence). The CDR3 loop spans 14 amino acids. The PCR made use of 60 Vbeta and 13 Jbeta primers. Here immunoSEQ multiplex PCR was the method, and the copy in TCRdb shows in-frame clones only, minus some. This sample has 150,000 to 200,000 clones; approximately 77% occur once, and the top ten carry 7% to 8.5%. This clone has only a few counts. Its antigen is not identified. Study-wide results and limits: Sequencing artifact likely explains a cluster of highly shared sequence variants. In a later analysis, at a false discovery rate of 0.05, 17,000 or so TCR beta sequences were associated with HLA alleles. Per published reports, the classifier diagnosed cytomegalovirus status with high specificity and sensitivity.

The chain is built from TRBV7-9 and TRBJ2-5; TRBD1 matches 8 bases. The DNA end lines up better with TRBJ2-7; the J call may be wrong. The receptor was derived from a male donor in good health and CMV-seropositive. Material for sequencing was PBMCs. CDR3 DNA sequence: TGTGCCAGCAGCGCGGGGACAGGAGTCTACGAGCAGTACTTC. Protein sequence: CASSAGTGVYEQYF.